This TCR beta chain appears in the sequencing data of a study of shared clonotypes between healthy human individuals. Trimming took 0 bases from V and 6 from J, leaving 19 bases between them. Germline V gene lookup returns CDR1 SGHDN and CDR2 FVKESK. The CDR3 spans 17 residues. The study's findings and limits: Larger estimated richness was generally recorded for naive subsets relative to memory subsets.

The authors' processing: Filtering differed, since immunoSEQ gave only junction sequences and no quality scores. Assay used: immunoSEQ multiplex PCR; TCRdb lists only in-frame clones, some missing. The D gene and trimming were derived from the DNA, and the V and J assignments and clone size from that table. Of roughly 2,300,000 clones listed, just under 95% are singletons. For this clone: Its antigen is unknown.

The sequence was collected from a man aged 18 to 29 in good health. Some clones in this sample may be carry-over from other donors' samples. Sequenced: naive CD4+ T cells from PBMCs. Stated subset: CD45RA+ positively selected. V is TRBV14 and J is TRBJ2-3; D is ambiguous. The CDR3 DNA reads TGTGCCAGCAGCCAAGAGGCGGCGCTAGTATGGTCCGATACGCAGTATTTT. Its protein is CASSQEAALVWSDTQYF. The full variable domain, completed using reference TRBV14 and TRBJ2-3, is EAGVTQFPSHSVIEKGQTVTLRCDPISGHDNLYWYRRVMGKEIKFLLHFVKESKQDESGMPNNRFLAERTGGTYSTLKVQPAELEDSGVYFCASSQEAALVWSDTQYFGPGTRLTVL.